Ten or more counts support the clone carrying this T cell receptor beta chain. One entry per CDR3 protein, called by TCRdb with MiXCR from the 5' RACE reads. Of roughly 65,000 distinct CDR3 sequences listed, over 4% are singletons. V was pared by 7 bases and J by 6 bases, with 14 bases between. CDR1 SGHRS and CDR2 YFSETQ come from the germline V gene. This CDR3 comprises 13 residues. The entry originates in a study of neurological immune-mediated disorders. The chain combines TRBV5-1 with TRBJ2-1, with TRBD1 as a possible D gene (6 bases). The receptor comes from a human donor with multiple sclerosis. The donor label of this sample is uncertain. Material for sequencing was PBMCs. CDR3 sequence (DNA): TGCGCCAGCTCCGGGACACCTTCCAATGAGCAGTTCTTC. Residues: CASSGTPSNEQFF.